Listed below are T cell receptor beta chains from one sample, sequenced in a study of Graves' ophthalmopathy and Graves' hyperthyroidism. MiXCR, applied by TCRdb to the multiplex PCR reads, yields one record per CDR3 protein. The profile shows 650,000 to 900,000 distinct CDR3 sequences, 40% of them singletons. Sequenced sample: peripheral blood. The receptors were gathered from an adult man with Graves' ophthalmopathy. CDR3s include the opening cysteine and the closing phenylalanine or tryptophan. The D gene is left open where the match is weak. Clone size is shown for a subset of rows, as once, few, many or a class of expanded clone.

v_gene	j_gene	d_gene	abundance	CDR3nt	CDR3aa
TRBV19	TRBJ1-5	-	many	TGTGCCAGTAGTATCGGACAGAGGGGTCAGCCCCAGCATTTT	CASSIGQRGQPQHF
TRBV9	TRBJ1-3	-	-	TGTGCCAGCAGTGAGGGTACCTCTGGAAACACCATATATTTT	CASSEGTSGNTIYF
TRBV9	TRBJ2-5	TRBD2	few	TGTGCCAGCAGCGGTGTGGCGGGGGGCGAAGAGACCCAGTACTTC	CASSGVAGGEETQYF
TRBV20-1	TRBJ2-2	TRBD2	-	TGCAGTGCCCCGGGGGGGGCCCTGAACACCGGGGAGCTGTTTTTT	CSAPGGALNTGELFF
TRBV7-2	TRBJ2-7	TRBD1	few	TGCGCCAGCAGCCAAGGCGGACAGGTTGTAGTCGAGCAGTACTTC	CASSQGGQVVVEQYF
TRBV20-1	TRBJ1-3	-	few	TGCAGTGCAAGCAAGGGGCACGGAAACACCATATATTTT	CSASKGHGNTIYF
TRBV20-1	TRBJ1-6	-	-	TGCAGTGCTAGATCTGGAGGGGCCAGCTCCTATAATTCACCCCTCCACTTT	CSARSGGASSYNSPLHF
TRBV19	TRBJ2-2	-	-	TGTGCCAGTAGCTACACGGGACTCTTGAACATCGGGGAGCTGTTTTTT	CASSYTGLLNIGELFF
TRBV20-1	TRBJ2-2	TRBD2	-	TGCAGTGCTAGCCCTAGCGGGATGCGAACCGGGGAGCTGTTTTTT	CSASPSGMRTGELFF
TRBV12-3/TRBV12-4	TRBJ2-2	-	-	TGTGCCAGCAGTTTTGGGTTTGGTGCGAACACCGGGGAGCTGTTTTTT	CASSFGFGANTGELFF
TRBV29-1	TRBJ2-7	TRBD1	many	TGCAGCGTTGTCGTGGACAGGGGTTCAAAGCAGTACTTC	CSVVVDRGSKQYF
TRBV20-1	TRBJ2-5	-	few	TGCAGTGCTAGAAGTGGCGGGGAGGCCCAAGAGACCCAGTACTTC	CSARSGGEAQETQYF
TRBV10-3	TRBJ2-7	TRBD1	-	TGTGCCAGCAGAAACGGACAGGGGGCCTACGAGCAGTACTTC	CASRNGQGAYEQYF
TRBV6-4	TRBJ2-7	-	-	TGTGCCAGCAGTGACGGGCAATACTACGAGCAGTACTTC	CASSDGQYYEQYF
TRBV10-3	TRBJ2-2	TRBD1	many	TGTGCCACGAGCGACAGGGCAGTCGATACCGGGGAGCTGTTTTTT	CATSDRAVDTGELFF
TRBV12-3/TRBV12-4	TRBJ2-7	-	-	TGTGCCAGCAGTTTCGGCGACTACGAGCAGTACTTC	CASSFGDYEQYF
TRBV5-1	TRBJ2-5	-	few	TGCGCCAGCAGAGTGCAGGCCGGTCCCCAGTACTTC	CASRVQAGPQYF
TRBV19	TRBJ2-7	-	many	TGTGCCAGTAGTCAAGGAGTTTCCTACGAGCAGTACTTC	CASSQGVSYEQYF
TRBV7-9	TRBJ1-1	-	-	TGTGCCAGCAGCTGGGGAGGGGCATTGGCTTTCTTT	CASSWGGALAFF
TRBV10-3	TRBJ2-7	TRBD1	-	TGTGCCATCAGCCCTGGACAGGGGGCATGGGAGCAGTACTTC	CAISPGQGAWEQYF